A single sample is the source of the 3 T cell receptor beta chains below, sequenced in a study of T cells after yellow fever vaccination. From the 5' RACE reads, TCRdb called clonotypes with MiXCR, one entry per CDR3 protein. Here the sample spans fewer than 350,000 distinct CDR3 sequences, 7.5% to 9% being singletons. This specimen consisted of PBMCs, obtained on the day of the first yellow fever vaccination. These receptors were collected from a man aged 18 to 30 who received the YFV17D yellow fever vaccine.

This clonotype was counted only a few times. The chain carries TRBV5-5 and TRBJ1-6; 9 positions match TRBD1. The trim removed 3 bases at V and 7 bases at J, leaving 8 bases unmatched. Germline V gives CDR1 SGHKS, CDR2 YYEKEE (reference sequence). The CDR3 is 16 amino acids. The DNA of the CDR3 is TGTGCCAGCAGCTCGGTGACAGGGGGATCCAATTCACCCCTCCACTTT. Translated, it gives CASSSVTGGSNSPLHF.

This clonotype was seen many times. The V call is TRBV20-1, the J call TRBJ2-2; the D gene is possibly TRBD2 (5 bases). The germline V gene encodes CDR1 DFQATT and CDR2 SNEGSKA (reference sequence). Between the trimmed V and J ends, which lost 5 bases and 4 bases, there was a span of 11 bases. The CDR3 spans 13 residues. The CDR3 is CSAASGRTGELFF. The CDR3 region has the DNA TGCAGTGCTGCAAGCGGCCGCACCGGGGAGCTGTTTTTT.

Points on this clonotype: A much larger clone differs by one base, so this may be a read error. V and J are TRBV12-3 or TRBV12-4 and TRBJ2-2; 12 bases align to TRBD2. The CDR3 contains 15 residues. V was pared by 6 bases and J by 1 base, with 0 bases of the junction left unmatched. The chain's CDR3 is CASRGLAGNTGELFF. The CDR3 bases are TGTGCCAGCAGGGGACTAGCGGGGAACACCGGGGAGCTGTTTTTT.